This T cell receptor (beta chain) derives from a study of blood T cell repertoires in COVID-19. Turning to the study itself: Acute-phase and convalescent COVID-19 samples originated in the United States, Italy and Spain. PBMCs, B-cell-depleted T cells, or T cells were the source of the cDNA or gDNA that made up the material.

The length of the CDR3 is 15 residues. The J segment lost 5 bases and the V segment lost 2 bases, leaving 2 bases of the junction unmatched. Germline lookup yields CDR1 WNHNN and CDR2 SYGVQD (reference sequence). Study processing details: Cell counts per sample came from amplifying reference gene primers. Sequencing used immunoSEQ multiplex PCR; TCRdb keeps in-frame clones, though not all of them. That table is the source of V, J and clone size, and D and trimming were worked out from the DNA. Altogether a few hundred thousand clones are present, 70% to 75% being singletons, with the ten largest covering around 3.2%.

The material sequenced was peripheral blood. The receptor was isolated from a woman older than 75 with acute or convalescent COVID-19. J is TRBJ2-1 and V is TRBV10-1; 11 bases line up with TRBD2. DNA of the CDR3: TGCGCCAGCAGTGAGGGGGGACTAGCGGACAATGAGCAGTTCTTC. Protein sequence: CASSEGGLADNEQFF.